What follows describes a single TCR beta chain. Its antigen has not been determined. Per-nucleotide qualities are absent, and no much larger clonotype sits a single base away. What the treatment or condition label conveys for this sample: 15 to 20 received Ad26.COV2.S at low or high dose, single or two shots; 5 received placebo; per-sample allocation not given. Repertoires of vaccine and placebo recipients were sequenced from samples collected on day 63 after the first injection. Cohort 1b enrolled around 24 adults aged 18-55 years at a single site in Boston, USA, between 29 July and 7 August 2020. Ad26.COV2.S was a replication-incompetent adenovirus type 26 vector expressing a prefusion-stabilized SARS-CoV-2 spike protein from the original Wuhan strain. The junction carries 12 bases between V and J, which are trimmed by 1 base and 1 base respectively. The germline V gene (reference sequence) specifies SEHNR as CDR1 and FQNEAQ as CDR2. The CDR3 has 16 amino acids, counting the end cysteine and phenylalanine. Only the CDR3 portion is preserved as DNA: 48 bases, with reading frame beginning at the first base.

This entry belongs to a study of Ad26.COV2.S vaccination and SARS-CoV-2 variants (dated by TCRdb to the early 2020s). About the study as a whole: Donors in the vaccine arm were drawn from COV1001, a multicentre, randomized, double-blind, placebo-controlled phase I-IIa trial testing Ad26.COV2.S in healthy adults. The specificity and breadth of SARS-CoV-2-reactive T cell receptors after Ad26.COV2.S vaccination were assessed by TCRbeta repertoire sequencing. Ad26.COV2.S was administered intramuscularly at 5 x 10^10 or 1 x 10^11 viral particles, either as a single shot or as two shots given 56 days apart. Investigators remained blinded to trial group allocation during experiments and outcome assessment. A total of 32 samples were included in the TCR-sequenced set, comprising around 19 Ad26.COV2.S vaccine recipients, 5 placebo recipients and 8 SARS-CoV-2 convalescent individuals. Trial participants were randomized into five groups of five: low-dose or high-dose Ad26.COV2.S given once or twice, or placebo on both occasions. The full study reports these points: Substantial breadth of spike-specific CD8+ and CD4+ T cell responses was reported after vaccination. Non-spike TCR breadth was comparable between vaccine and placebo recipients, consistent with the vaccine containing only spike. Ad26.COV2.S recipients had higher spike-specific TCR breadth than placebo recipients (P = 0.0014). According to the authors, total T cell responses may have been underestimated by the TCR breadth and depth analyses. The study was not powered to compare responses between vaccine doses or regimens.

The immunoSEQ Assay was used to sequence TCRbeta CDR3 regions. After extraction, genomic DNA underwent amplification by bias-controlled multiplex PCR, followed by high-throughput sequencing. The authors processed their data as follows. Collapsing and filtering of sequences were performed to quantify the absolute abundance of each unique TCRbeta CDR3 region. T cell fraction was estimated by normalization of TCRbeta template counts to usable DNA, with usable DNA being measured through amplification of reference genes present in all nucleated cells. Repertoire TCRs were annotated as SARS-CoV-2-specific by exact matching of V gene, CDR3 amino acid sequence and J gene to a known reactive TCR set. MIRA supplied the reference SARS-CoV-2 TCR set, which was filtered for enrichment in COVID-19-positive ImmuneCODE repertoires so that public or cross-reactive TCRs were removed. Drawing on the MIRA antigens, annotated TCRs were analysed further at the level of specific ORF or position within ORF. Breadth was defined as annotated unique rearrangements over total unique productive rearrangements; depth was the summed frequency of those rearrangements. Two-sided Wilcoxon rank-sum tests were used to compare TCR breadth between groups. The immuneACCESS repertoire file appears here via TCRdb, limited to in-frame rearrangements. These files lack a portion of the clones; in checked studies, under half of the deficit traces to unresolved V genes, and the cause of the others is not known. That table furnishes V, J and clone size, whereas the DNA furnished D and trimming. This sample is represented by about 410,000 clones; 75% to 90% of them were singletons. Clones ranked in the top ten supply 3.5% of the sample.

Here the sequenced sample was peripheral blood, taken in a trial of Ad26.COV2.S vaccine versus placebo. This chain joins TRBV7-9 to TRBJ2-3; the D gene is possibly TRBD1 or TRBD2, each agreeing over 5 bases. The receptor was derived from a person aged 18-65 years who received the Ad26.COV2.S COVID-19 vaccine or a placebo. The sequenced DNA: TGTGCCAGCAGCTTAGGGCAGGGACCCCGCACAGATACGCAGTATTTT. Translated, this gives CASSLGQGPRTDTQYF.